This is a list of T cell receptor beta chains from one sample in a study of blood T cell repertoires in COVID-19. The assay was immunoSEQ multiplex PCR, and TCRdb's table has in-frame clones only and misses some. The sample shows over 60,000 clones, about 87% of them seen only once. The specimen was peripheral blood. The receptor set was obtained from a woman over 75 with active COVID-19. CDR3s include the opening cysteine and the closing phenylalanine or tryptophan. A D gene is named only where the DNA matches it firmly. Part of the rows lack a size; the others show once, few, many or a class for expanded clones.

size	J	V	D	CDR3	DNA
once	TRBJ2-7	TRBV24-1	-	CATLTISSFIGDRRDEQYF	TGTGCCACCCTCACAATTAGCTCCTTTATCGGTGACAGGCGGGACGAGCAGTACTTC
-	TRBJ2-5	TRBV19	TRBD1	CASSPTGGETQYF	TGTGCCAGTAGTCCCACAGGGGGGGAGACCCAGTACTTC
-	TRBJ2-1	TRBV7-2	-	CASSLFTQSEQFF	TGTGCCAGCAGCTTATTTACTCAATCGGAGCAGTTCTTC
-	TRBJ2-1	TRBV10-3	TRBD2	CAIAGAGDENEQFF	TGTGCCATCGCGGGTGCGGGAGATGAGAATGAGCAGTTCTTC
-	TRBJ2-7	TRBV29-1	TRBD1	CSVRGLDEQYF	TGCAGCGTTAGGGGGCTGGACGAGCAGTACTTC
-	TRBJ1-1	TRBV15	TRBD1	CATSSARTGETEAFF	TGTGCCACCAGCAGCGCCCGGACAGGGGAAACTGAAGCTTTCTTT
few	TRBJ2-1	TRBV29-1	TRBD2	CSVAFLAGDEQFF	TGCAGCGTTGCTTTTTTAGCGGGAGACGAGCAGTTCTTC
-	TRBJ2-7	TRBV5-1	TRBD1	CASSPRQGYEQYF	TGCGCCAGCAGCCCACGACAGGGCTACGAGCAGTACTTC
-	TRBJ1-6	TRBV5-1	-	CASSGGLANSPLHF	TGCGCCAGCAGCGGAGGCCTCGCCAATTCACCCCTCCACTTT
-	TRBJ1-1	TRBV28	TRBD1	CASSETGTGNTEAFF	TGTGCCAGCAGTGAGACCGGGACAGGGAACACTGAAGCTTTCTTT
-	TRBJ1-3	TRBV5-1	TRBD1	CASSPRGPSSGNTIYF	TGCGCCAGCAGCCCGAGGGGGCCCAGCTCTGGAAACACCATATATTTT
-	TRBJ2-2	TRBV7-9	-	CASSLDNGELFF	TGTGCCAGCAGCTTAGATAACGGGGAGCTGTTTTTT
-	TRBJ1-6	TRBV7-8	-	CASHGGLSSYNSPLHF	TGTGCCAGCCACGGGGGGCTGAGCTCCTATAATTCACCCCTCCACTTT
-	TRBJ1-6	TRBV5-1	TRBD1	CASSLAGTDRGYSPLHF	TGCGCCAGCAGCTTGGCCGGGACAGACAGAGGTTATTCACCCCTCCACTTT
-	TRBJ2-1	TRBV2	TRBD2	CASRRHLAGAVQFF	TGTGCCAGCAGGAGACACCTAGCGGGAGCTGTTCAGTTCTTC
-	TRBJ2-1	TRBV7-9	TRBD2	CASSPGLAGLDDNEQFF	TGTGCCAGCAGCCCGGGACTAGCGGGGTTAGACGACAATGAGCAGTTCTTC
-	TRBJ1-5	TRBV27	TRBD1	CASSLGQYQPQHF	TGTGCCAGCAGTCTGGGACAGTATCAGCCCCAGCATTTT
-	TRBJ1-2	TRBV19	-	CASSTQGGPTNYGYTF	TGTGCCAGTAGTACCCAAGGGGGTCCGACAAACTATGGCTACACCTTC
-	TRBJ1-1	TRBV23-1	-	CASSQLPDSFYSLNTEAFF	TGCGCCAGCAGTCAACTCCCGGACAGTTTTTATAGCCTCAACACTGAAGCTTTCTTT
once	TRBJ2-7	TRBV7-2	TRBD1	CASSLGTGANYEQYF	TGTGCCAGCAGCTTAGGCACAGGGGCTAACTACGAGCAGTACTTC
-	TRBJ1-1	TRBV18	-	CASSPQGNTEAFF	TGTGCCAGCTCACCTCAGGGTAACACTGAAGCTTTCTTT
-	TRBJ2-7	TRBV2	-	CASREDGRSYEQYF	TGTGCCAGCAGAGAGGACGGGAGATCTTACGAGCAGTACTTC
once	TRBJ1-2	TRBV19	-	CASTQDRSYGYTF	TGTGCCAGTACCCAAGACAGGAGCTATGGCTACACCTTC
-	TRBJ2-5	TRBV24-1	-	CATSDSAFGGRQGETQYF	TGTGCCACCAGTGATTCTGCGTTTGGCGGACGCCAGGGGGAGACCCAGTACTTC
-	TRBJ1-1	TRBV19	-	CASRAGGEAFF	TGTGCCAGTAGGGCCGGGGGGGAAGCTTTCTTT
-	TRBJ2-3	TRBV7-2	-	CASSARRALGYF	TGTGCCAGCAGCGCGAGGCGCGCTCTCGGGTATTTT
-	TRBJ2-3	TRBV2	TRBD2	CASRRLAGGGFTDTQYF	TGTGCCAGCAGGCGACTAGCGGGAGGGGGGTTTACAGATACGCAGTATTTT
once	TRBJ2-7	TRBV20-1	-	CSASSTGSSAGNEQYF	TGCAGTGCTAGTAGTACTGGTTCCAGCGCGGGAAACGAGCAGTACTTC
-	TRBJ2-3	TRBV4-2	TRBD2	CASSPGTSGSTDTQYF	TGTGCCAGCAGCCCTGGGACTAGCGGTAGCACAGATACGCAGTATTTT
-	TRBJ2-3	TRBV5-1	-	CASSLGPQRPSLTDTQYF	TGCGCCAGCAGCTTGGGACCCCAGCGGCCCTCCCTCACAGATACGCAGTATTTT
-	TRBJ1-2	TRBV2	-	CASSKNGANYGYTF	TGTGCCAGCAGTAAAAACGGAGCTAACTATGGCTACACCTTC
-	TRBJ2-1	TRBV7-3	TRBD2	CASSSAGGPGNEQFF	TGTGCCAGCAGCTCAGCGGGAGGGCCGGGGAATGAGCAGTTCTTC
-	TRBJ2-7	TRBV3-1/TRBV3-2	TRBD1	CASSLPGQGVHEQYF	TGTGCCAGCAGCCTTCCGGGACAGGGGGTCCACGAGCAGTACTTC
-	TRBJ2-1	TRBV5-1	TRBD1	CASSSGQGYNEQFF	TGCGCCAGCAGCTCGGGACAGGGTTACAATGAGCAGTTCTTC
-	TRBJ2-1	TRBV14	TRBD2	CASSQNPGLAGVEQFF	TGTGCCAGCAGCCAAAACCCGGGACTAGCGGGAGTTGAGCAGTTCTTC
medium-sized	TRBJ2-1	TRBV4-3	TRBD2	CASSPGLSPYNEQFF	TGCGCCAGCAGCCCGGGACTATCTCCCTACAATGAGCAGTTCTTC
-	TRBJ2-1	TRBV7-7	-	CASSLGYYNEQFF	TGTGCTAGCAGCTTAGGCTACTACAATGAGCAGTTCTTC
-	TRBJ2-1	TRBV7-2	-	CASSSPGGYNEQFF	TGTGCCAGCAGCTCCCCCGGGGGTTACAATGAGCAGTTCTTC
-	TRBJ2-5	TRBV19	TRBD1	CASSIIPGTGVETQYF	TGTGCCAGTAGTATTATACCCGGGACAGGGGTAGAGACCCAGTACTTC
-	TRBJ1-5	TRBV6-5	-	CASRGRLNNQPQHF	TGTGCCAGCAGAGGCAGGCTGAACAATCAGCCCCAGCATTTT
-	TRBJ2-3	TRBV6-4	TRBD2	CASSQRERDTQYF	TGTGCCAGTTCGCAGCGGGAGAGAGATACGCAGTATTTT
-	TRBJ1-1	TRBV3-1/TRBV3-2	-	CASSLRGNTEAFF	TGTGCCAGCAGCCTTCGGGGGAACACTGAAGCTTTCTTT
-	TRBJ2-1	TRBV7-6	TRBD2	CASSLTGTTKYNEQFF	TGTGCCAGCAGCTTAACCGGGACTACCAAATACAATGAGCAGTTCTTC
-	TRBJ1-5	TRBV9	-	CASSGSSGVNQPQHF	TGTGCCAGCAGCGGGAGCTCGGGTGTCAATCAGCCCCAGCATTTT
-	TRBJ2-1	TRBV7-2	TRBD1	CASSLLGTGGLNEQFF	TGTGCCAGCAGCCTTTTGGGGACAGGGGGCTTAAATGAGCAGTTCTTC
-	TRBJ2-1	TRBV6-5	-	CASTDAGDNEQFF	TGTGCCAGCACCGACGCAGGGGACAATGAGCAGTTCTTC
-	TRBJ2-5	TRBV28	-	CASSLLRETQYF	TGTGCCAGCAGTCTTCTTAGAGAGACCCAGTACTTC
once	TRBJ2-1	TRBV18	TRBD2	CASSPLTSGLDEQFF	TGTGCCAGCTCACCACTTACTAGCGGCCTCGATGAGCAGTTCTTC
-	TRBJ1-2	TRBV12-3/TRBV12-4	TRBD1	CASRRQGAYGYTF	TGTGCCAGCAGGAGACAGGGGGCCTATGGCTACACCTTC
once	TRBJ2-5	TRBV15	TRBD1	CATSRDGTEETQYF	TGTGCCACCAGCAGAGACGGGACAGAAGAGACCCAGTACTTC